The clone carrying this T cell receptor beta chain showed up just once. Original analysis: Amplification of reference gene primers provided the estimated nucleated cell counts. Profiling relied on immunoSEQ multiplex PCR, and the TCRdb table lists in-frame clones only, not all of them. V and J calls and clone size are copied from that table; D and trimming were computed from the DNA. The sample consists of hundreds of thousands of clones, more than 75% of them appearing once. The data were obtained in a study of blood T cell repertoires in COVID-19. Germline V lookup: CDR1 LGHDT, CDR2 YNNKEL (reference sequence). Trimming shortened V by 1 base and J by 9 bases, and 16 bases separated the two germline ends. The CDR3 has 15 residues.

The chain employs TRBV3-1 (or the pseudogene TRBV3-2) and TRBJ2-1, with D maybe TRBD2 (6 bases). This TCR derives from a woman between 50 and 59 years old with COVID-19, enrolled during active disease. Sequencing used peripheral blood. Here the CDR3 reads CASSQGSGVLGEQFF. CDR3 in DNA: TGTGCCAGCAGCCAAGGTTCGGGGGTATTGGGTGAGCAGTTCTTC.